These T cell receptor beta chains were read from a single sample in a study of blood T cell repertoires in COVID-19. Measured with immunoSEQ multiplex PCR; TCRdb has only the in-frame clones, and not every one. The sample consists of 95,000 to 150,000 clones, 92% of them appearing once. The sequenced material came from peripheral blood. The receptors stem from a man aged 45 to 65 with COVID-19, enrolled during active disease. Both conserved end residues are part of each CDR3. D genes are given only for firm matches. Clone size is given for some rows only: seen once, a few or many times, or a class if the clone is expanded.

clone_size,v_call,j_call,d_call,cdr3_length,cdr3_nt,cdr3_aa
NA,TRBV7-2,TRBJ2-3,TRBD2,16,TGTGCCAGCAGTCCTGATGGGACTAGCAGCAAATATACGCAGTATTTT,CASSPDGTSSKYTQYF
NA,TRBV11-1,TRBJ2-7,NA,13,TGTGCCAGCAGCTTCGGACAGACTTACGAGCAGTACTTC,CASSFGQTYEQYF
NA,TRBV29-1,TRBJ1-4,TRBD1,14,TGCAGCGTTTCGGGACAGGCCCTTAATGAAAAACTGTTTTTT,CSVSGQALNEKLFF
once,TRBV11-3,TRBJ1-2,TRBD1,16,TGTGCCAGCAGCTTAGAAGAAGAGGGGGCGGAGGATGGCTACACCTTC,CASSLEEEGAEDGYTF
NA,TRBV3-1/TRBV3-2,TRBJ1-2,NA,15,TGTGCCAGCAGCCAAGCTAGCGCAGCCGGATATGGCTACACCTTC,CASSQASAAGYGYTF
NA,TRBV5-1,TRBJ1-4,TRBD1,15,TGCGCCAGCAGCGGGGGACAGGGAGGAGGAAAAAAACTGTTTTTT,CASSGGQGGGKKLFF
NA,TRBV19,TRBJ1-2,NA,15,TGTGCCAGTAGTATAGATCGTGGGAGGACCTATGGCTACACCTTC,CASSIDRGRTYGYTF
NA,TRBV12-1,TRBJ2-7,NA,18,TGTGCCAGCAGCTTTGGGGGACAGGACAACAAAAGCTCCTACGAGCAGTACTTC,CASSFGGQDNKSSYEQYF
NA,TRBV7-3,TRBJ2-3,NA,12,TGTGCCAGCAGCTACCAAGGAGGTACGCAGTATTTT,CASSYQGGTQYF
NA,TRBV9,TRBJ2-2,NA,15,TGTGCCAGCAGCGTAGGTCCACTCCCCACCGGGGAGCTGTTTTTT,CASSVGPLPTGELFF
NA,TRBV10-3,TRBJ1-5,NA,16,TGTGCCATCAGTGAGTCGGCGGGGCAGGTTAATCAGCCCCAGCATTTT,CAISESAGQVNQPQHF
NA,TRBV10-3,TRBJ1-1,TRBD1,14,TGTGCCACCCGACAGGGGGAAGGAAAGACTGAAGCTTTCTTT,CATRQGEGKTEAFF
NA,TRBV9,TRBJ2-1,TRBD2,15,TGTGCCAGCAGCGGGGGGAGCGGGACCTACAATGAGCAGTTCTTC,CASSGGSGTYNEQFF
NA,TRBV4-2,TRBJ2-6,NA,16,TGTGCCAGCAGCCAAGACGGGAGCTCTGGGGCCAACGTCCTGACTTTC,CASSQDGSSGANVLTF
NA,TRBV6-1,TRBJ1-4,NA,17,TGTGCCAGCAGTGAAGCCCCGGAGGGATCGTATATCGAAAAACTGTTTTTT,CASSEAPEGSYIEKLFF
NA,TRBV6-1,TRBJ2-6,TRBD1,20,TGTGCCAGCAGTGAAGCGGCCCCGGGACAGGGGAACCCTGGGGCCAACGTCCTGACTTTC,CASSEAAPGQGNPGANVLTF
NA,TRBV6-5,TRBJ1-4,NA,15,TGTGCCAGCAGCAGAACAGGAGCAACTAATGAAAAACTGTTTTTT,CASSRTGATNEKLFF
NA,TRBV21-1,TRBJ2-6,NA,16,TGTGCCAGCAGCAATCGTCGGACTTCTGGGGCCAACGTCCTGACTTTC,CASSNRRTSGANVLTF
NA,TRBV6-2/TRBV6-3,TRBJ2-7,NA,15,TGTGCCAGCAGTTACCTGGGACTCAGAACCTACGAGCAGTACTTC,CASSYLGLRTYEQYF
NA,TRBV19,TRBJ1-2,NA,14,TGTGCCAGTAGTAGTGGCCAAGCTAACTATGGCTACACCTTC,CASSSGQANYGYTF
few,TRBV27,TRBJ2-3,NA,14,TGTGCCAGCAGAGAGGGTCTTGGCACAGATACGCAGTATTTT,CASREGLGTDTQYF
NA,TRBV6-2/TRBV6-3,TRBJ2-7,TRBD2,14,TGTGCCAGCAGTTCCCCCGGGACTAGGAGGGAGCAGTACTTC,CASSSPGTRREQYF
NA,TRBV5-1,TRBJ1-3,NA,13,TGCGCCAGCAGCTTGGACGGGGGAAACACCATATATTTT,CASSLDGGNTIYF
NA,TRBV19,TRBJ2-6,TRBD2,18,TGTGCCAGTAGTATTGTTGGCGGGAGGGGCTCTGGGGCCAACGTCCTGACTTTC,CASSIVGGRGSGANVLTF
NA,TRBV29-1,TRBJ2-1,NA,15,TGCAGCGTTGAAGTGAGAGGCGGCTCCTACAATGAGCAGTTCTTC,CSVEVRGGSYNEQFF
NA,TRBV19,TRBJ2-5,TRBD1,14,TGTGCCAGTAGCAGAGGGACAGAAAAAGAGACCCAGTACTTC,CASSRGTEKETQYF
NA,TRBV5-1,TRBJ1-4,TRBD1,15,TGCGCCAGCAGCTTGGGGGACAGGGCCGAGGAAAAACTGTTTTTT,CASSLGDRAEEKLFF
NA,TRBV10-3,TRBJ1-1,TRBD1,13,TGTGCCATCAGCGGGACAGGGTACACTGAAGTTTTCTTT,CAISGTGYTEVFF
few,TRBV19,TRBJ1-5,NA,15,TGTGCCAGTAAACCGGGAGCTATTTCGGATCAGCCCCAGCATTTT,CASKPGAISDQPQHF
NA,TRBV29-1,TRBJ2-5,NA,15,TGCAGCGTTGAATCTAGGCTAGCGAATCGTGTGGCCCAGTACTTC,CSVESRLANRVAQYF
NA,TRBV6-5,TRBJ1-2,NA,14,TGTGCCAGCAGTTACTCGGGTCAGGGATGGGGCTACACCTTC,CASSYSGQGWGYTF
NA,TRBV29-1,TRBJ1-2,TRBD1,12,TGCAGCACGTGGAGAGGGGGCGAGGGCTACACCTTC,CSTWRGGEGYTF
NA,TRBV11-2,TRBJ2-5,NA,14,TGTGCCAGCAGCTTAGGTACTACCGCTGAGACCCAGTACTTC,CASSLGTTAETQYF
NA,TRBV19,TRBJ1-4,NA,13,TGTGCCAGTAGACAGCTAGCCGACGAAAAACTGTTTTTT,CASRQLADEKLFF
NA,TRBV5-5,TRBJ2-3,NA,12,TGTGCCAGCTTTACGAGGGGGGATACGCAGTATTTT,CASFTRGDTQYF
NA,TRBV7-2,TRBJ2-7,TRBD2,14,TGTGCCAGCAGCTTAGGCCTAGCGGGTTACGAGCAGTACTTC,CASSLGLAGYEQYF
once,TRBV18,TRBJ1-5,TRBD1,16,TGTGCCAGCTCACCAGATGGACAGGGAATCAATCAGCCCCAGCATTTT,CASSPDGQGINQPQHF
NA,TRBV19,TRBJ2-2,NA,15,TGTGCCAGTAGTATAGACATAGCGTTTCGCCGGGAGCTGTTTTTT,CASSIDIAFRRELFF
NA,TRBV6-6,TRBJ2-5,NA,11,TGTGCCAGCAGTGCCGGAGAGACCCAGTACTTC,CASSAGETQYF
once,TRBV7-8,TRBJ1-2,NA,14,TGTGCCAGCAGTCGACAGCGAGCTAACTATGGCTACACCTTC,CASSRQRANYGYTF
NA,TRBV7-9,TRBJ1-5,NA,13,TGTGCCAGCAGCTTAGATCCGGGACAGCCCCAGCATTTT,CASSLDPGQPQHF
NA,TRBV14,TRBJ2-1,NA,13,TGTGCCAGCACACGCAGCTCCTACAATGAGCAGTTCTTC,CASTRSSYNEQFF
NA,TRBV9,TRBJ2-2,TRBD2,16,TGTGCCAGCAGCGTAGAGGCGGGAGGATTAAGCGGGGAGCTGTTTTTT,CASSVEAGGLSGELFF
NA,TRBV6-5,TRBJ1-2,NA,14,TGTGCCAGCGCTAGCGGTCCCGGGTTCTATGGCTACACCTTC,CASASGPGFYGYTF
NA,TRBV30,TRBJ1-5,NA,13,TGTGCCTGGAGTATTCCGGTCGAAAGGCCCCAGCATTTT,CAWSIPVERPQHF
NA,TRBV30,TRBJ2-2,TRBD2,15,TGTGCCTGGACTGGCCCTAGCGGGAGACCCGGGGAGCTGTTTTTT,CAWTGPSGRPGELFF
NA,TRBV19,TRBJ1-5,TRBD1,17,TGTGCCAGTAGTCCTTCCCTTGACAGGGGGGGGAATCAGCCCCAGCATTTT,CASSPSLDRGGNQPQHF
NA,TRBV30,TRBJ1-2,NA,13,TGTGCCTGGAGTTGGCGGGGGGACTATGGCTACACCTTC,CAWSWRGDYGYTF
NA,TRBV10-3,TRBJ1-1,TRBD1,15,TGTGCCATCAATGACGACAGGGAGATAGTCACTGAAGCTTTCTTT,CAINDDREIVTEAFF
NA,TRBV4-1,TRBJ2-7,TRBD1,16,TGCGCCAGCAGCCAAGAACAGACAGGGGTTTCCTACGAGCAGTACTTC,CASSQEQTGVSYEQYF
NA,TRBV7-9,TRBJ2-1,NA,14,TGTGCCATTTTGGGGCGACGGCCCTACAATGAGCAGTTCTTC,CAILGRRPYNEQFF
NA,TRBV9,TRBJ2-3,TRBD2,17,TGTGCCAGCAGCGTGAGGGAAACTAGCGGGGGCACAGATACGCAGTATTTT,CASSVRETSGGTDTQYF
NA,TRBV5-1,TRBJ1-1,TRBD1,14,TGCGCCAGCAGCTGGGGGACAGGGAGGACTGAAGCTTTCTTT,CASSWGTGRTEAFF
NA,TRBV6-6,TRBJ2-3,NA,11,TGTGCCAGCAGTTCTCCAGATACGCAGTATTTT,CASSSPDTQYF
NA,TRBV1,TRBJ1-4,NA,13,TGCACCAGCAGTAGCAGGGTAGGGGAAAAACTGTTTTTT,CTSSSRVGEKLFF
NA,TRBV19,TRBJ2-3,NA,14,TGTGCCAGTAGTAGCAGGGGTAGCACAGATACGCAGTATTTT,CASSSRGSTDTQYF
NA,TRBV28,TRBJ1-2,TRBD1,13,TGTGCCAGCAGTGGGACAGGGAACTATGGCTACACCTTC,CASSGTGNYGYTF
NA,TRBV10-3,TRBJ2-1,TRBD2,16,TGTGCCATCGCCGGGACTAGCGGGATCACCTACAATGAGCAGTTCTTC,CAIAGTSGITYNEQFF
NA,TRBV24-1,TRBJ2-3,TRBD2,14,TGTGCCACCGGGACTAGCCCTAGCACAGATACGCAGTATTTT,CATGTSPSTDTQYF
NA,TRBV5-6,TRBJ1-6,TRBD1,17,TGTGCCAGCAGCTTGGGGGGACAGGGGGATGGAAATTCACCCCTCCACTTT,CASSLGGQGDGNSPLHF